This TCR beta chain emerged from a study of cytomegalovirus exposure and HLA in healthy donors. As for the study in general: Within an early data release were 65 million to 90 million unique TCRs drawn from HLA-typed donors. Study results and caveats: An analysis was carried out at a later point. It showed that HLA-associated TCR beta chains were more clonally expanded than equally common non-associated chains.

About this clone: Its antigen is as yet unknown.

The donors, nominally healthy at sampling, likely had unrecorded immune exposures. PCR amplification relied on 60 Vbeta primers (plus 13 Jbeta primers). The protocol was immunoSEQ multiplex PCR, while the TCRdb copy is restricted to in-frame clones and leaves out a portion. The profile shows a few hundred thousand clones, about 79% of them singletons. J lost 4 bases, V lost 7 bases, and 4 bases had no gene match. The CDR3 has 13 amino acids. Germline V CDR1 and CDR2: SGHAT, FQNNGV. Sequences were obtained from PBMCs. The sequence was collected from a man younger than 35 in good health and CMV-seronegative. The chain is built from TRBV11-2 and TRBJ2-7; the match to TRBD1 covers 10 bases. The CDR3 sequence is CASTGTGDYEQYF. DNA of the CDR3: TGTGCCAGCACCGGGACAGGGGATTACGAGCAGTACTTC.